This T cell receptor (beta chain) was obtained from a study of blood T cell repertoires in COVID-19. Across the whole study: The United States, Italy and Spain provided the acute and convalescent COVID-19 samples. T cells, B-cell-depleted T cells, or PBMCs supplied cDNA or gDNA.

In the original workflow: Nucleated cell counts were estimated from reference gene primer amplification. Clones were read by immunoSEQ multiplex PCR, and TCRdb kept only the in-frame ones, dropping some. V and J calls and clone size come straight from that table; D and trimming were deduced from the DNA. The sample holds more than 95,000 clones, about 80% seen once. The ends lost 4 bases at V and 5 bases at J; junction bases unmatched: 12. Per germline, CDR1 KGHSH and CDR2 LQKENI. The CDR3 totals 16 residues. The rearrangement joins TRBV18 to TRBJ2-5; 8 nucleotides align to TRBD2. The receptor comes from a man aged 55 to 69 with acute or convalescent COVID-19. Sequencing input: peripheral blood. The CDR3 is CASSQNGGASRETQYF. CDR3 nucleotide sequence: TGTGCCAGCTCACAAAACGGGGGGGCCAGCCGGGAGACCCAGTACTTC. Full variable domain (missing parts from reference TRBV18 and TRBJ2-5): NAGVMQNPRHLVRRRGQEARLRCSPMKGHSHVYWYRQLPEEGLKFMVYLQKENIIDESGMPKERFSAEFPKEGPSILRIQQVVRGDSAAYFCASSQNGGASRETQYFGPGTRLLVL.